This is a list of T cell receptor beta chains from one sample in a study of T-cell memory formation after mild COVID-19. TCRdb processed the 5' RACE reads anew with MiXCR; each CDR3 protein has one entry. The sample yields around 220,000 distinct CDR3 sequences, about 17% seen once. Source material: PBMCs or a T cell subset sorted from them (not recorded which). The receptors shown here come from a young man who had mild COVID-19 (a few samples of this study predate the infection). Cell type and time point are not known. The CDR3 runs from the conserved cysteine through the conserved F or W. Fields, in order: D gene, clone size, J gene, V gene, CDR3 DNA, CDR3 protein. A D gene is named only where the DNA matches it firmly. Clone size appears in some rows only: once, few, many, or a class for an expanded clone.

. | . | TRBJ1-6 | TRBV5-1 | TGCGCCAGCAGCCGGGCGGCCTCCGAACCCCTCCACTTT | CASSRAASEPLHF
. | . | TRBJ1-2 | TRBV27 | TGTGCCAGCAGTTTATCAGGAGGGAGAGGCTACACCTTC | CASSLSGGRGYTF
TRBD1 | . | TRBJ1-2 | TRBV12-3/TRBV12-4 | TGTGCCAGCAGGGAACAGGGGGCGGGCTATGGCTACACCTTC | CASREQGAGYGYTF
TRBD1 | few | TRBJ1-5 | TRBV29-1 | TGCAGCGCCGCGGGACAGGGGGATGAGCCCCAGCATTTT | CSAAGQGDEPQHF
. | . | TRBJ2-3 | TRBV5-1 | TGCGCCAGCAGCTTGTGGCGGGCAGAGACAATCACAGATACGCAGTATTTT | CASSLWRAETITDTQYF
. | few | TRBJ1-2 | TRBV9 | TGTGCCAGCAGCGTAGAGTCGGGCTATGGCTACACCTTC | CASSVESGYGYTF
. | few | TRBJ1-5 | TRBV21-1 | TGTGCCAGCAGCGAAGCTCAGCCCCAGCATTTT | CASSEAQPQHF
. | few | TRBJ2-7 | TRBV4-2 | TGTGCCAGCAGCCAAGAAGCCGCTCTTCTTCGCTCCTACGAGCAGTACTTC | CASSQEAALLRSYEQYF
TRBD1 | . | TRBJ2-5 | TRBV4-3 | TGCGCCAGCAGCCCCGAGGGACAGGGATGGGCCGGGACCCAGTACTTC | CASSPEGQGWAGTQYF
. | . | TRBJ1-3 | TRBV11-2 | TGTGCCAGCAGCGCGACAGTTCCTGGAAACACCATATATTTT | CASSATVPGNTIYF
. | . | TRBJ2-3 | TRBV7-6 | TGTGCCAGCAGCTTAGTTCCCGGGACATACAGCACAGATACGCAGTATTTT | CASSLVPGTYSTDTQYF
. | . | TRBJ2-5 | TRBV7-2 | TGTGCCAGCAGCTTCCAACAGGGACGGGAGACCCAGTACTTC | CASSFQQGRETQYF
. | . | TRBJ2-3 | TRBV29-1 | TGCAGCGGTCAGCCAATCACAGATACGCAGTATTTT | CSGQPITDTQYF
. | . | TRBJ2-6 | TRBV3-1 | TGTGCCAGCAGCCTCAGCGATGGGGCCAACGTCCTGACTTTC | CASSLSDGANVLTF
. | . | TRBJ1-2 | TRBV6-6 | TGTGCCAGCAGTTACTCGCCCGGGCCCCTTAACTATGGCTACACCTTC | CASSYSPGPLNYGYTF
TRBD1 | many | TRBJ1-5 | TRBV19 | TGTGCCAGTAGTACACAGGGGGCAGAGGATCAGCCCCAGCATTTT | CASSTQGAEDQPQHF
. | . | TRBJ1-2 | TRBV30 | TGTGCCTGGGCGGTCTTCAGGGCTCAAGGCTACACCTTC | CAWAVFRAQGYTF